Shown below are 27 T cell receptor beta chains from a single sample sequenced in a study of cytomegalovirus exposure and HLA in healthy donors. The primer mix had 60 Vbeta and 13 Jbeta primers. This table comes from immunoSEQ multiplex PCR, and its TCRdb copy is limited to in-frame clones, with some not included. This sample yields about 200,000 clones, of which about four fifths are seen a single time; nearly 0.4% belongs to the top ten. Sequenced: PBMCs. These receptors came from a male donor in good health and CMV-seropositive.

The rearrangement uses TRBV11-2 and TRBJ1-2; TRBD1 aligns across 7 bases. The germline gives CDR1 SGHAT, CDR2 FQNNGV. With 2 bases clipped from V and 8 bases from J, the junction kept 8 bases outside the gene matches. There are 14 residues in the CDR3. The CDR3 DNA sequence: TGTGCCAGCAGCTTAACGGGCCAGGGGGAGGGCTACACCTTC. This sequence encodes CASSLTGQGEGYTF.

V gene TRBV27 combines with J gene TRBJ2-1; TRBD2 aligns across 13 bases. The germline gives CDR1 MNHEY, CDR2 SMNVEV (reference sequence). CDR3 length equals 19 residues. The V gene end was trimmed by 3 bases and the J gene end by 7 bases; junction bases not matched to a gene: 15. Written as DNA, the CDR3 is TGTGCCAGCAGTTTCGGGACTAGCGGGATCTCAGTCCTTCGGAATGAGCAGTTCTTC. Its protein is CASSFGTSGISVLRNEQFF.

V usage is TRBV18 and J usage is TRBJ1-5; unclear D gene. CDR1 and CDR2 (germline): KGHSH, LQKENI. Trimming cost V 4 bases and J 7 bases, with 11 bases left between them. The CDR3 spans 13 residues. The CDR3 DNA follows: TGTGCCAGCTCACTGCTGTCAGGACAGCCCCAGCATTTT. Protein product: CASSLLSGQPQHF.

This rearrangement joins TRBV28 to TRBJ2-2, with 11 bases lining up with TRBD2. CDR1 is MDHEN and CDR2 is SYDVKM in the germline V gene. This CDR3 has 16 residues. J lost 7 bases, V lost 5 bases, and 9 bases had no gene match. The CDR3 protein is CASSPLAGVRFGELFF. The CDR3 DNA reads TGTGCCAGCAGTCCACTAGCGGGAGTAAGATTCGGGGAGCTGTTTTTT.

The V call is TRBV29-1, the J call TRBJ2-5; TRBD2 matches at 8 bases. V dropped 5 bases and J dropped 5; count of bases not matched to a gene: 10. CDR1 is SQVTM, CDR2 ANQGSEA, per germline. The CDR3 consists of 14 residues. Written as DNA, the CDR3 is TGCAGCGTTATAGGAAGCGGGGGAGGGGAGACCCAGTACTTC. The encoded protein is CSVIGSGGGETQYF.

The chain is built from TRBV29-1 and TRBJ1-3; maybe TRBD1 (5 bases). The CDR3 has 15 amino acids. Trimming left V 7 bases short and J 0 bases short, with 16 bases between. CDR1 and CDR2 (germline): SQVTM, ANQGSEA. CDR3 sequence: CSARRGGRSGNTIYF. Here the CDR3 DNA reads TGCAGCGCCCGGCGCGGGGGTCGCTCTGGAAACACCATATATTTT. The full variable domain, completed using reference TRBV29-1 and TRBJ1-3, is SAVISQKPSRDICQRGTSLTIQCQVDSQVTMMFWYRQQPGQSLTLIATANQGSEATYESGFVIDKFPISRPNLTFSTLTVSNMSPEDSSIYLCSARRGGRSGNTIYFGEGSWLTVV.

This sequence joins TRBV30 and TRBJ1-4; 7 bases match TRBD1. The V gene end was trimmed by 4 bases and the J gene end by 8 bases; junction bases not matched to a gene: 10. The CDR3 spans 14 residues. Germline loops: CDR1 GTSNPN, CDR2 SVGIG (reference sequence). The CDR3 protein is CAWTRGTVDEKLFF. CDR3 bases: TGTGCCTGGACACGCGGGACAGTTGACGAAAAACTGTTTTTT.

The chain joins TRBV11-2 to TRBJ1-5; tentatively, D is TRBD1 (5 bases). Germline V gene sequence: CDR1 SGHAT, CDR2 FQNNGV. Trimming took 6 bases from V and 0 from J, leaving 9 bases between them. The CDR3 consists of 14 residues. CDR3 DNA sequence: TGTGCCAGCAGTCGGACACCTAGCAATCAGCCCCAGCATTTT. It yields the protein CASSRTPSNQPQHF.

The gene calls are TRBV18 and TRBJ2-7; D is uncertain. In germline, CDR1 is KGHSH, CDR2 LQKENI. The CDR3 sequence is 14 residues long. Between the trimmed V and J ends, which lost 0 bases and 0 bases, there was a span of 6 bases. The CDR3 spells CASSPPGGSYEQYF. In DNA form, the CDR3 reads TGTGCCAGCTCACCACCCGGCGGCTCCTACGAGCAGTACTTC.

This clone was seen a handful of times. The chain links TRBV6-1 to TRBJ2-5; unclear D gene. Between the trimmed V and J ends, which lost 5 bases and 1 base, there was a span of 11 bases. The CDR3 spans 14 residues. Germline V gene sequence: CDR1 MNHNS, CDR2 SASEGT. DNA for the CDR3: TGTGCCAGCAGTCTAGTAGATTTCCAAGAGACCCAGTACTTC. Its protein is CASSLVDFQETQYF.

The chain carries TRBV5-1 and TRBJ2-7; TRBD2 matches at 7 bases. Germline assignment: CDR1 SGHRS and CDR2 YFSETQ. The CDR3 spans 16 residues. J was trimmed by 2 bases and V by 4 bases; bases with no gene match: 12. DNA of the CDR3: TGCGCCAGCAGCCAACGAGGCGGGGGATCCACCTACGAGCAGTACTTC. The encoded protein is CASSQRGGGSTYEQYF.

The chain couples TRBV7-2 to TRBJ2-7; 12 bases align to TRBD2. Trimming took 5 bases from V and 0 from J; bases not matched to a gene: 2. CDR1 is SGHTA and CDR2 is FQGNSA in the germline V gene. The CDR3 is made up of 15 amino acids. CDR3 nucleotides: TGTGCCAGCAGCACGGGACTAGCGGGCTCCTACGAGCAGTACTTC. Its protein is CASSTGLAGSYEQYF.

V gene TRBV11-2 combines with J gene TRBJ2-2; the D is unclear. V was cut by 5 bases and J by 4 bases, with 8 bases left in between. CDR3 length equals 13 residues. Germline CDR1 reads SGHAT; CDR2 reads FQNNGV. This chain's CDR3 is CASSNPGTGELFF. Here the CDR3 DNA reads TGTGCCAGCAGCAACCCCGGCACCGGGGAGCTGTTTTTT.

The CDR3 nucleotides are TGTGCCAGCAGCGGGTTAGCGGGGGGGCAATCAGGGACCCAGTACTTC. Translation gives CASSGLAGGQSGTQYF. The chain joins TRBV9 to TRBJ2-5; 11 bases align to TRBD2. Germline lookup yields CDR1 SGDLS and CDR2 YYNGEE. The junction had 11 bases not matched to a gene; V was cut back by 3 bases and J by 7 bases. The CDR3 loop spans 16 amino acids.

J is TRBJ1-6 and V is TRBV5-4, with 10 bases aligning to TRBD1. Losses at the gene ends were 4 bases for V and 10 bases for J; bases not matched to a gene: 5. CDR1 is SGHNT, CDR2 YYREEE, per germline (reference sequence). CDR3 length: 14 amino acids. The CDR3: CASSNRDRGSPLHF. The CDR3, as DNA: TGTGCCAGCAGCAACCGGGACAGGGGCTCACCCCTCCACTTT.

V gene TRBV28 combines with J gene TRBJ2-1, with 7 positions matching TRBD1. The CDR3 has 13 residues. The ends lost 10 bases at V and 2 bases at J; junction bases unmatched: 5. In germline, CDR1 is MDHEN, CDR2 SYDVKM. The CDR3, as DNA: TGTGCCACCACGACAGGGCCCTACAATGAGCAGTTCTTC. Translating gives CATTTGPYNEQFF.

V usage is TRBV6-6 and J usage is TRBJ1-2, with TRBD1 matching over 7 bases. The CDR3 loop spans 13 amino acids. Trimming took 5 bases from V and 4 from J; bases not matched to a gene: 4. From germline, CDR1 is MNHNY and CDR2 SVGAGI (reference sequence). CDR3 loop: CASSPDRSYGYTF. Written as DNA, the CDR3 is TGTGCCAGCAGTCCGGACAGGAGCTATGGCTACACCTTC.

The chain employs TRBV11-2 and TRBJ2-1, with unresolved D. Trimming pared 5 bases from V and 5 bases from J, leaving 7 bases between. The CDR3 is 12 residues long. In germline, CDR1 is SGHAT, CDR2 FQNNGV. CDR3 residues: CASSPSDNEQFF. As DNA, the CDR3 is TGTGCCAGCAGCCCTTCTGACAATGAGCAGTTCTTC.

This chain joins TRBV7-9 and TRBJ2-3; TRBD2 matches at 10 bases. V was clipped by 1 base and J by 4 bases; unmatched bases: 5. Germline CDR1 reads SEHNR; CDR2 reads FQNEAQ (reference sequence). The CDR3 has 16 amino acids. CDR3 sequence (DNA): TGTGCCAGCAGCTTAGAGCTAGCGGGAGTGCCAGATACGCAGTATTTT. This encodes CASSLELAGVPDTQYF.

This rearrangement joins TRBV11-3 to TRBJ2-1; 9 positions match TRBD2. This CDR3 is built from 15 residues. Trimming took 3 bases from V and 5 from J; bases not matched to a gene: 5. Germline V CDR1 and CDR2: SGHNT, YENEEA. CDR3 nucleotides: TGTGCCAGCAGCTTCAGGACTAGCGTAAACAATGAGCAGTTCTTC. Protein product: CASSFRTSVNNEQFF.

The CDR3 nucleotides read TGTGCCTGGAGTCCCCTGGGGCGAGGTGGCTACACCTTC. Its translation: CAWSPLGRGGYTF. This chain uses TRBV30 with TRBJ1-2, with a tentative D call TRBD1 (5 bases). V lost 2 bases and J lost 7, with 14 bases in between. This CDR3 spans 13 amino acids. Germline values: CDR1 GTSNPN, CDR2 SVGIG (reference sequence).

CDR3 nucleotides: TGTGCCAGCAGCACCACTAGCGGTTCCTACAATGAGCAGTTCTTC. This sequence encodes CASSTTSGSYNEQFF. J is TRBJ2-1 and V is TRBV7-3, with 8 positions matching TRBD2. The germline V gene encodes CDR1 SGHTA and CDR2 FQGTGA. This CDR3 has 15 amino acids. The V and J ends lost 5 bases and 1 base, in that order; junction bases with no gene match: 4. Drawing the rest from reference TRBV7-3 and TRBJ2-1, the complete variable domain is GAGVSQTPSNKVTEKGKYVELRCDPISGHTALYWYRQSLGQGPEFLIYFQGTGAADDSGLPNDRFFAVRPEGSVSTLKIQRTERGDSAVYLCASSTTSGSYNEQFFGPGTRLTVL.

This sequence joins TRBV9 and TRBJ2-1; possible D gene TRBD2, 5 bases. Germline CDR1 SGDLS, CDR2 YYNGEE. CDR3 length: 12 amino acids. The V end lost 3 bases, the J end lost 10 bases, and 11 bases lay between the germline ends. The CDR3 region has the DNA TGTGCCAGCAGCGGTTCTGGGGAGGAGCAGTTCTTC. It codes for CASSGSGEEQFF.

The V gene is TRBV7-6, the J gene TRBJ2-2; tentative D call: TRBD2 (6 bases). The germline CDR1 and CDR2 sequences are SGHVS and FNYEAQ. This CDR3 is built from 13 residues. Trimming shortened V by 0 bases and J by 9 bases, and 8 bases separated the two germline ends. The CDR3 DNA follows: TGTGCCAGCAGCTTAGCGGGGGGTAGGGAGCTGTTTTTT. Protein sequence: CASSLAGGRELFF.

The chain couples TRBV5-1 to TRBJ1-1, with D maybe TRBD1 (6 bases). Per germline, CDR1 SGHRS and CDR2 YFSETQ. The CDR3 consists of 13 residues. The V end lost 4 bases, the J end lost 1 base, and 8 bases lay between the germline ends. Here the CDR3 DNA reads TGCGCCAGCAGCACGACAGGGAACACTGAAGCTTTCTTT. Translation gives CASSTTGNTEAFF.

The rearrangement uses TRBV9 and TRBJ2-1, with TRBD2 matching 7 bases. From germline, CDR1 is SGDLS and CDR2 YYNGEE. The CDR3 is 16 residues long. V was clipped by 0 bases and J by 9 bases; unmatched bases: 12. The CDR3 protein is CASSVGGSSRESEQFF. The CDR3 DNA sequence: TGTGCCAGCAGCGTAGGAGGGTCTTCGCGGGAGTCTGAGCAGTTCTTC.

This chain joins TRBV6-6 and TRBJ2-2; D is perhaps TRBD2 (6 bases). Germline-derived CDR1 and CDR2 are MNHNY and SVGAGI (reference sequence). The CDR3 contains 16 residues. V shed 6 bases and J shed 6 bases, with 20 bases lying between them. The CDR3 is CASSSGTQRVPGELFF. The CDR3 bases are TGTGCCAGCAGCTCCGGGACTCAGAGGGTCCCCGGGGAGCTGTTTTTT.